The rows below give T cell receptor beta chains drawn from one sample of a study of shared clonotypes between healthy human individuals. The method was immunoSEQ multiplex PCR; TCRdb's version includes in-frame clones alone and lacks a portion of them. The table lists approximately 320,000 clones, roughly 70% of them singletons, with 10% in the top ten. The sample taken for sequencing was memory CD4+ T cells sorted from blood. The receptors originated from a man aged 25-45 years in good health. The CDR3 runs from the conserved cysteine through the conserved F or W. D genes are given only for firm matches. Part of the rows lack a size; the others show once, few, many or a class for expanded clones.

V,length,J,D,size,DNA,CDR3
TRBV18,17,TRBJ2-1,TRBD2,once,TGTGCCAGCTCACCAAGCGGGACTAGCGGGAGGTCTGATGAGCAGTTCTTC,CASSPSGTSGRSDEQFF
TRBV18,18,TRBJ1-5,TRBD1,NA,TGTGCCAGCTCACCAGGATCTACCGGGACAGGGGGCCCGGAGCCCCAGCATTTT,CASSPGSTGTGGPEPQHF
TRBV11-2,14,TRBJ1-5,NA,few,TGTGCCAGCAGCCCGGCAGGGTTAGATCAGCCCCAGCATTTT,CASSPAGLDQPQHF
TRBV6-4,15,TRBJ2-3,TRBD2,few,TGTGCCAGCAGTGAGGGGACTAGCGGGACAGATACGCAGTATTTT,CASSEGTSGTDTQYF
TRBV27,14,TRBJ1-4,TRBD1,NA,TGTGCCAGCAGGACGCGGACAGGTGGAGAAAAACTGTTTTTT,CASRTRTGGEKLFF
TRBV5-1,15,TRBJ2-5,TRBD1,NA,TGCGCCAGCAGCTTCTCGACAGGGGTGGAGGAGACCCAGTACTTC,CASSFSTGVEETQYF
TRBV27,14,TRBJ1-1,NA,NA,TGTGCCAGCAGTACTTGGACGGCGAACACTGAAGCTTTCTTT,CASSTWTANTEAFF
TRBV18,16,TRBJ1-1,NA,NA,TGTGCCAGCTCACCAGTTGTAGGAGGGCGTGGCACTGAAGCTTTCTTT,CASSPVVGGRGTEAFF
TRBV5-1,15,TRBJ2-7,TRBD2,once,TGCGCCAGCTACCTATCTCTAGCGGGAGTCTCCGAGCAGTACTTC,CASYLSLAGVSEQYF
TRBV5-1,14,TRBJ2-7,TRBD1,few,TGCGCCAGCAGCTTCAGGGGGAGCCCCTACGAGCAGTACTTC,CASSFRGSPYEQYF
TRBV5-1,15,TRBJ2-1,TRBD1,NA,TGCGCCAGCAGCCTAGACAGGGACGTCTACAATGAGCAGTTCTTC,CASSLDRDVYNEQFF
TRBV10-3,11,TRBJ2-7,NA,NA,TGTGCCGTAAAAGATACCTACGAGCAGTACTTC,CAVKDTYEQYF
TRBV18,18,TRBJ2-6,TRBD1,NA,TGTGCCAGCTCACCGCGGACAGGGGAGTACTCTGGGGCCAACGTCCTGACTTTC,CASSPRTGEYSGANVLTF
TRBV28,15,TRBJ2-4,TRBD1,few,TGTGCCAGCAGGCCAGGGGGCATAGCCAAAAACATTCAGTACTTC,CASRPGGIAKNIQYF
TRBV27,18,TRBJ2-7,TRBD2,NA,TGTGCCAGCAGTTTAACACCCCTAGCGGGAGGATTCTCCTACGAGCAGTACTTC,CASSLTPLAGGFSYEQYF
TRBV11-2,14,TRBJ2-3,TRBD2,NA,TGTGCCAGCAGCTTCCGCGGGAGACGAGATACGCAGTATTTT,CASSFRGRRDTQYF
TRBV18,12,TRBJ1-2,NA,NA,TGTGCCAGCTCATCGGGGGGCACTGGCTACACCTTC,CASSSGGTGYTF
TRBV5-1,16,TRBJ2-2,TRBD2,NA,TGCGCCAGCAGCCCGGGGGCTAGCGGGGTCACCGGGGAGCTGTTTTTT,CASSPGASGVTGELFF
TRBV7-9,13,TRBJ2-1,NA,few,TGTGCCAGCGGACAAATGGGGGTAGATGAGCAGTTCTTC,CASGQMGVDEQFF
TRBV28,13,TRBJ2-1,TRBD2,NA,TGTGCCAGCAGTCCCGGGACTAGCGATGAGCAGTTCTTC,CASSPGTSDEQFF
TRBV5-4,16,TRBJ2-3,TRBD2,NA,TGTGCCAGCAGCCAAGGGACTAGCGGGACCTTGGATACGCAGTATTTT,CASSQGTSGTLDTQYF
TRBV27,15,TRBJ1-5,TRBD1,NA,TGTGCCAGCAGCACAAACACAGGGGGCGGTCAGCCCCAGCATTTT,CASSTNTGGGQPQHF
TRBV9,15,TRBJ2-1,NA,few,TGTGCCAGCAGCGTCCTAGCCCGTTCCTACAATGAGCAGTTCTTC,CASSVLARSYNEQFF
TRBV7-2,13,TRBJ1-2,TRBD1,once,TGTGCCAGCAGGCGGGACAGGGCCGGCGGCTACACCTTC,CASRRDRAGGYTF
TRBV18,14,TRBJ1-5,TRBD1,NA,TGTGCCAGCTCACCGACAGGGGGCAATCAGCCCCAGCATTTT,CASSPTGGNQPQHF
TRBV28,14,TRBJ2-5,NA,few,TGTGCCAGCAGTCTCTACAGGGTCGGGGAGACCCAGTACTTC,CASSLYRVGETQYF
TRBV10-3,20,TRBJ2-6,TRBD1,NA,TGTGCCATCAGTGAGTCATTGGGCAAGACAGGGGGCAGTGGGGCCAACGTCCTGACTTTC,CAISESLGKTGGSGANVLTF
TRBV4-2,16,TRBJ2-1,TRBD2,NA,TGTGCCAGCAGCCATTGGGGCGGGAGGACCTACAATGAGCAGTTCTTC,CASSHWGGRTYNEQFF
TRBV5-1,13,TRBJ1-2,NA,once,TGCGCCAGCAGCTTGGTCGACTACTATGGCTACACCTTC,CASSLVDYYGYTF
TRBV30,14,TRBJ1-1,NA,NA,TGTGCCTGGAACCTCGGGGGTACTAACACTGAAGCTTTCTTT,CAWNLGGTNTEAFF
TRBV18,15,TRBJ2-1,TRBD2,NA,TGTGCCAGCTCAACGGGACTAGCGGGCCTCAATGAGCAGTTCTTC,CASSTGLAGLNEQFF
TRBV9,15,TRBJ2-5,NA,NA,TGTGCCAGCAGCGTAGATAGGTTCCCCGGAGAGACCCAGTACTTC,CASSVDRFPGETQYF
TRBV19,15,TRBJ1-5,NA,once,TGTGCCAGTAGTACCGGGACACCGGTAAGCTGGCCCCAGCATTTT,CASSTGTPVSWPQHF
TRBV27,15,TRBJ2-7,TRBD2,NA,TGTGCCAGCAGTTTCGAACGCGGGAGCCATGTCGAGCAGTACTTC,CASSFERGSHVEQYF
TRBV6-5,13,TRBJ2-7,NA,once,TGTGCCAGCACAGGGGAGTTTTCCTACGAGCAGTACTTC,CASTGEFSYEQYF
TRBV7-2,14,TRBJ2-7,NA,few,TGTGCCAGCTCTCCGAGTCGAAGCTCCTACGAGCAGTACTTC,CASSPSRSSYEQYF
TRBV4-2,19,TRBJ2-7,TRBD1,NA,TGTGCCAGCAGCCAAGATCTGGGACAGGGGGCCGTTTTCACCTACGAGCAGTACTTC,CASSQDLGQGAVFTYEQYF